Each of the 29 T cell receptor beta chains below was sequenced from the same sample in a study of CD4+ T cells in melanoma. Assay used: immunoSEQ multiplex PCR; TCRdb lists only in-frame clones, some missing. This sample has some 110,000 clones, with around 92% found just once. The specimen was peripheral blood. The source of these receptors is a human donor with melanoma.

The chain employs TRBV6-5 and TRBJ2-3; D is perhaps TRBD2 (6 bases). This CDR3 contains 15 residues. In germline, CDR1 is MNHEY, CDR2 SVGAGI. Trimming left V 2 bases short and J 0 bases short, with 9 bases between. CDR3 sequence: CASSYVRGSTDTQYF. CDR3 coding DNA: TGTGCCAGCAGTTACGTGCGGGGAAGCACAGATACGCAGTATTTT.

The chain uses TRBV19 and TRBJ2-1; D possibly corresponds to TRBD2 (6 bases). The CDR3 length is 15 residues. V lost 7 bases, J lost 2 bases, and 15 bases lay in between. CDR1 is LNHDA and CDR2 is SQIVND in the germline V gene (reference sequence). As DNA, the CDR3 is TGTGCCAGTACCCCTCGGGCGGGGACCTACAATGAGCAGTTCTTC. Translated: CASTPRAGTYNEQFF.

The sample holds one count of this clone. In DNA, the CDR3 is TGTGCCAGCAGCCCCAGGGTGGGCAATCAGCCCCAGCATTTT. Translation gives CASSPRVGNQPQHF. The chain is built from TRBV5-8 and TRBJ1-5; a weak D match, TRBD1 (5 bases). The CDR3 spans 14 residues. V lost 4 bases and J 2 bases, leaving 10 bases between the germline ends. The germline V gene has CDR1 SGHTS and CDR2 YDEGEE.

V gene TRBV7-2 combines with J gene TRBJ2-3, with 16 nucleotides matching TRBD2. Germline CDR1 is SGHTA and CDR2 is FQGNSA. Unmatched junction bases numbered 9, after V lost 0 bases and J lost 9 bases. CDR3 length: 18 residues. The CDR3, as DNA: TGTGCCAGCAGCTTAGCCGGGACTAGCGGGGGGGCGCGAGGGACGCAGTATTTT. This translates into CASSLAGTSGGARGTQYF.

The V and J genes are TRBV5-1 and TRBJ2-1, with 7 bases identical to TRBD2. J was trimmed by 5 bases and V by 1 base; bases with no gene match: 6. The CDR3 contains 15 residues. Germline loops: CDR1 SGHRS, CDR2 YFSETQ. Written as DNA, the CDR3 is TGCGCCAGCAGCTTGATGGGGGGGGGAAACAATGAGCAGTTCTTC. Translated: CASSLMGGGNNEQFF.

V and J are TRBV5-1 and TRBJ2-1, with D maybe TRBD2 (5 bases). The CDR3 runs to 16 residues. Germline values: CDR1 SGHRS, CDR2 YFSETQ. V was clipped by 4 bases and J by 0 bases, with 14 bases between them. CDR3 region: CASSPINEGSYNEQFF. DNA for the CDR3: TGCGCCAGCAGCCCTATTAATGAGGGCTCCTACAATGAGCAGTTCTTC.

This chain joins TRBV18 and TRBJ1-2; D is uncertain. The CDR3 is 14 amino acids. Germline loops: CDR1 KGHSH, CDR2 LQKENI. V gave up 0 bases and J gave up 6 bases, with 11 bases separating them. CDR3 sequence reads: CASSPPTGFHGYTF. DNA for the CDR3: TGTGCCAGCTCACCACCAACCGGGTTCCATGGCTACACCTTC.

This clone was observed a few times. The J gene is TRBJ2-1, the V gene TRBV19; the match to TRBD2 covers 7 bases. After removal of 3 bases from V and 6 bases from J, the junction contained 8 bases not matched to a gene. The CDR3 sequence is 15 residues long. The germline V gene encodes CDR1 LNHDA and CDR2 SQIVND (reference sequence). The CDR3 here is CASSIGLVKGNEQFF. Here the CDR3 DNA reads TGTGCCAGTAGTATTGGACTAGTTAAGGGCAATGAGCAGTTCTTC.

This chain uses TRBV5-8 with TRBJ2-7; TRBD2 is a possible D gene (6 bases). The CDR3 is 12 residues long. Germline CDR1 is SGHTS and CDR2 is YDEGEE. Trimming took off 2 bases at V and 5 bases at J, with 8 bases between the two ends. The CDR3 coding sequence is TGTGCCAGCAGCTTTGGGGGGAACGAGCAGTACTTC. It specifies CASSFGGNEQYF.

The rearrangement links TRBV6-6 to TRBJ1-4; 7 bases fit TRBD1. Per the germline V gene, CDR1 is MNHNY and CDR2 is SVGAGI (reference sequence). CDR3 length equals 14 residues. V lost 5 bases and J lost 4; bases outside the gene matches: 4. The CDR3 DNA reads as TGTGCCAGCAGTCCCGGGACAGTTAATGAAAAACTGTTTTTT. Its protein is CASSPGTVNEKLFF.

This clone was detected a few times. This rearrangement joins TRBV27 to TRBJ1-3; D unclear. The germline V and J ends were trimmed by 5 bases and 0 bases, with 8 bases remaining between them. CDR1 is MNHEY and CDR2 is SMNVEV in the germline V gene (reference sequence). The CDR3 totals 14 residues. CDR3 in amino acids: CASSPLGSGNTIYF. The CDR3 coding sequence is TGTGCCAGCAGTCCTCTCGGCTCTGGAAACACCATATATTTT.

The CDR3 sequence: CASSSPFEAFF. CDR3 nucleotide sequence: TGTGCCAGTAGTAGCCCGTTTGAAGCTTTCTTT. The gene calls are TRBV19 and TRBJ1-1; D not certain. V shed 4 bases and J shed 7 bases, with 7 bases lying between them. Germline V gene sequence: CDR1 LNHDA, CDR2 SQIVND (reference sequence). The CDR3 is made up of 11 amino acids.

This clone was seen more than once but under ten times. The chain links TRBV5-6 to TRBJ1-2; 7 bases are a match to TRBD1. CDR3 size: 13 residues. CDR1 is SGHDT, CDR2 YYEEEE, per germline. Trimming removed 4 bases from V and 4 bases from J; junction bases left unmatched: 4. The chain's CDR3 is CASSQGQFYGYTF. The DNA of the CDR3 is TGTGCCAGCAGCCAGGGACAGTTCTATGGCTACACCTTC.

V is TRBV11-3 and J is TRBJ2-7, with D unclear. The CDR3 consists of 15 residues. Germline-derived CDR1 and CDR2 are SGHNT and YENEEA. V shed 2 bases and J shed 0 bases, with 11 bases lying between them. The CDR3 here is CASSLRSSDSYEQYF. The DNA for the CDR3 is TGTGCCAGCAGCTTAAGGTCTAGTGACTCCTACGAGCAGTACTTC.

The chain recombines TRBV6-6 with TRBJ2-7; D remains ambiguous. The CDR3 is made up of 14 amino acids. Trimming removed 0 bases from V and 2 bases from J, with 8 bases in between. CDR1 MNHNY and CDR2 SVGAGI come from the germline V gene (reference sequence). The CDR3 DNA is TGTGCCAGCAGTTACTCGATCGTAGCCTACGAGCAGTACTTC. It is translated as CASSYSIVAYEQYF.

The V call is TRBV10-3, the J call TRBJ1-5; D is possibly TRBD1 (6 bases). Germline-derived CDR1 and CDR2 are ENHRY and SYGVKD. Trimming shortened V by 8 bases and J by 5 bases, and 13 bases separated the two germline ends. The length of the CDR3 is 13 residues. The CDR3 DNA reads TGTGCCATCGCGCCGGACAGCTATCAGCCCCAGCATTTT. Encoded protein: CAIAPDSYQPQHF.

V is TRBV11-2 and J is TRBJ2-3; D is ambiguous. Germline V gives CDR1 SGHAT, CDR2 FQNNGV. The ends were cut back, 0 bases at V and 2 bases at J, with 6 bases in the middle. The CDR3 is 14 amino acids. The CDR3 DNA reads as TGTGCCAGCAGCTTAGAGTTGACCACAGATACGCAGTATTTT. Amino acids: CASSLELTTDTQYF. The variable domain in full, with the rest retrieved from reference TRBV11-2 and TRBJ2-3, is EAGVAQSPRYKIIEKRQSVAFWCNPISGHATLYWYQQILGQGPKLLIQFQNNGVVDDSQLPKDRFSAERLKGVDSTLKIQPAKLEDSAVYLCASSLELTTDTQYFGPGTRLTVL.

The V and J genes are TRBV18 and TRBJ1-6; 10 bases match TRBD1. The V segment lost 2 bases and the J segment 8 bases; nucleotides outside the gene matches: 9. Germline values: CDR1 KGHSH, CDR2 LQKENI. CDR3 length: 17 amino acids. CDR3 protein: CASSPFTTGGIYSPLHF. Written as DNA, the CDR3 is TGTGCCAGCTCACCATTTACGACAGGGGGCATTTATTCACCCCTCCACTTT.

This clone showed up just a few times. The genes are TRBV6-6 and TRBJ1-6; D not certain. This CDR3 contains 12 residues. Between the trimmed V and J ends, which lost 4 bases and 10 bases, there was a span of 8 bases. The germline V gene encodes CDR1 MNHNY and CDR2 SVGAGI (reference sequence). CDR3 protein: CASSWFDSPLHF. The CDR3 DNA is TGTGCCAGCAGTTGGTTTGACTCACCCCTCCACTTT.

There are a few counts of this clone. The CDR3 DNA reads as TGTGCCAGGGGTATGGGTCAGCCCCAGCATTTT. Residues: CARGMGQPQHF. This chain uses TRBV7-3 with TRBJ1-5, with D uncertain. Between the trimmed V and J ends, which lost 9 bases and 6 bases, there was a span of 9 bases. This CDR3 has 11 amino acids. The germline V gene has CDR1 SGHTA and CDR2 FQGTGA. Full variable domain (rest looked up from reference TRBV7-3 and TRBJ1-5): GAGVSQTPSNKVTEKGKYVELRCDPISGHTALYWYRQSLGQGPEFLIYFQGTGAADDSGLPNDRFFAVRPEGSVSTLKIQRTERGDSAVYLCARGMGQPQHFGDGTRLSIL.

The chain couples TRBV27 to TRBJ1-3; tentatively, D is TRBD1 (6 bases). V lost 3 bases and J lost 4, with 13 bases in between. Germline lookup yields CDR1 MNHEY and CDR2 SMNVEV (reference sequence). This CDR3 is built from 15 residues. DNA for the CDR3: TGTGCCAGCAGTTTCGGTGGGGGCTCCGGAAACACCATATATTTT. It yields the protein CASSFGGGSGNTIYF.

The chain combines TRBV6-5 with TRBJ1-4; no reliable D call. Germline CDR1 and CDR2: MNHEY and SVGAGI. This CDR3 contains 14 residues. V lost 0 bases and J lost 0, with 2 bases in between. This CDR3 is CASSYSPTNEKLFF. CDR3 coding DNA: TGTGCCAGCAGTTACTCCCCAACTAATGAAAAACTGTTTTTT.

The gene calls are TRBV28 and TRBJ2-3; D perhaps matches TRBD2 (5 bases). V lost 2 bases, J lost 4 bases, and 13 bases lay in between. The length of the CDR3 is 15 residues. The germline V gene has CDR1 MDHEN and CDR2 SYDVKM. Written as DNA, the CDR3 is TGTGCCAGCAGTTTACTAGCCCCATCGGCAGATACGCAGTATTTT. It codes for CASSLLAPSADTQYF. The entire variable domain, with the rest obtained from reference TRBV28 and TRBJ2-3, is as follows: DVKVTQSSRYLVKRTGEKVFLECVQDMDHENMFWYRQDPGLGLRLIYFSYDVKMKEKGDIPEGYSVSREKKERFSLILESASTNQTSMYLCASSLLAPSADTQYFGPGTRLTVL.

V gene TRBV7-2 combines with J gene TRBJ1-5; D remains ambiguous. CDR3 length: 13 residues. Trimming took off 5 bases at V and 3 bases at J, with 8 bases between the two ends. CDR1 and CDR2 from the germline V gene are SGHTA and FQGNSA. The CDR3 DNA follows: TGTGCCAGCAGCCCGATGGACAATCAGCCCCAGCATTTT. Translated, it gives CASSPMDNQPQHF.

The chain recombines TRBV28 with TRBJ2-3, with D possibly TRBD2 on 5 matching bases. CDR1 and CDR2 (germline): MDHEN, SYDVKM. V was pared by 3 bases and J by 2 bases, with 12 bases between. This CDR3 contains 15 residues. This CDR3 is CASSFERTFTDTQYF. The CDR3, as DNA: TGTGCCAGCAGTTTCGAGCGGACCTTCACAGATACGCAGTATTTT.

This clone was recorded a few times. The V call is TRBV7-9, the J call TRBJ1-1, with D tentatively TRBD1 (6 bases). The CDR3 runs to 13 residues. Germline assignment: CDR1 SEHNR and CDR2 FQNEAQ (reference sequence). Trimming shortened V by 6 bases and J by 2 bases, and 10 bases separated the two germline ends. The CDR3 coding sequence is TGTGCCAGCAGAGGGGGGGCCAACACTGAAGCTTTCTTT. This codes for CASRGGANTEAFF. The variable domain in full, completed from reference TRBV7-9 and TRBJ1-1, reads DTGVSQNPRHKITKRGQNVTFRCDPISEHNRLYWYRQTLGQGPEFLTYFQNEAQLEKSRLLSDRFSAERPKGSFSTLEIQRTEQGDSAMYLCASRGGANTEAFFGQGTRLTVV.

The CDR3 DNA is TGTGCCAGCAGTTTGTCGGGGGCTGGGGAAAAACTGTTTTTT. As protein: CASSLSGAGEKLFF. The chain carries TRBV6-5 and TRBJ1-4, with D possibly matching TRBD1 (6 bases). Germline CDR1 is MNHEY and CDR2 is SVGAGI. Trimming removed 4 bases from V and 8 bases from J, with 14 bases in between. There are 14 residues in the CDR3.

The chain joins TRBV10-3 to TRBJ1-5; tentative D call: TRBD1 (6 bases). The CDR3 has 14 residues. V dropped 5 bases and J dropped 5 bases, with 13 bases sitting between them. The germline gives CDR1 ENHRY, CDR2 SYGVKD. The DNA for the CDR3 is TGTGCCATCAGTACTACAGGGTTCCATCAGCCCCAGCATTTT. This gives the protein CAISTTGFHQPQHF.

The chain is built from TRBV12-5 and TRBJ2-3; the match to TRBD1 covers 9 bases. Germline CDR1 is LGHNT and CDR2 is FRNRAP. This CDR3 comprises 13 residues. With V trimmed by 5 bases and J by 7 bases, 4 bases remained unmatched. DNA for the CDR3: TGTGCTAGTGGTGGGACAGGGTCGAATACGCAGTATTTT. As protein: CASGGTGSNTQYF.